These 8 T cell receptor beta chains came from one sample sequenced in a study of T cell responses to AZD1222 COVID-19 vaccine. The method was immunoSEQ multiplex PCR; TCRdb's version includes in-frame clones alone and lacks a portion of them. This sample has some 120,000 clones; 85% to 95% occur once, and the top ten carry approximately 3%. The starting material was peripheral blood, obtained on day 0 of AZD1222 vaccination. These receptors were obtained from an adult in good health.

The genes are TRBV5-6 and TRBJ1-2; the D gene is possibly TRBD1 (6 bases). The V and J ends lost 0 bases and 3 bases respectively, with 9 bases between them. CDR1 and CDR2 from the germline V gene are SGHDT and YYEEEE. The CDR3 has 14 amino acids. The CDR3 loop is CASSLAGEYYGYTF. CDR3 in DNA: TGTGCCAGCAGCTTGGCAGGGGAATACTATGGCTACACCTTC.

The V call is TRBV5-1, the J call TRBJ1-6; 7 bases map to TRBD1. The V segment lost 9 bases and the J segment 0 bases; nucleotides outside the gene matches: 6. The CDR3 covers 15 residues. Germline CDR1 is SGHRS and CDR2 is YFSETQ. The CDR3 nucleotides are TGCGCCACCAAAGGACAGGACTCCTATAATTCACCCCTCCACTTT. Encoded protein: CATKGQDSYNSPLHF.

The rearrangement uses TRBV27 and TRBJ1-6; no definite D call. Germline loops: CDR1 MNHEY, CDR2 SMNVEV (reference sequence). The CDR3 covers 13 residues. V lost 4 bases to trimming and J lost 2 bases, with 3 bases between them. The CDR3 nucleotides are TGTGCCAGCAGTTCCACCTATAATTCACCCCTCCACTTT. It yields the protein CASSSTYNSPLHF.

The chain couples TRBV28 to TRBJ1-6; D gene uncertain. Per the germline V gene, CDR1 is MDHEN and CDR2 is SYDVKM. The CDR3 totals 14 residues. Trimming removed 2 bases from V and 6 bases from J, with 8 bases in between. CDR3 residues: CASSLHPGNSPLHF. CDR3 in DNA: TGTGCCAGCAGTTTACACCCCGGTAATTCACCCCTCCACTTT.

This CDR3 is CASSLVDTGGYTF. In DNA form, the CDR3 reads TGTGCCAGCAGCTTGGTGGATACCGGAGGCTACACCTTC. The chain has TRBV5-6 and TRBJ1-2; unclear D gene. The CDR3 is 13 amino acids. Deletions cut 0 bases from V and 8 bases from J, with 11 bases between. In germline, CDR1 is SGHDT, CDR2 YYEEEE. The full variable domain, rest sourced from reference TRBV5-6 and TRBJ1-2, is DAGVTQSPTHLIKTRGQQVTLRCSPKSGHDTVSWYQQALGQGPQFIFQYYEEEERQRGNFPDRFSGHQFPNYSSELNVNALLLGDSALYLCASSLVDTGGYTFGSGTRLTVV.

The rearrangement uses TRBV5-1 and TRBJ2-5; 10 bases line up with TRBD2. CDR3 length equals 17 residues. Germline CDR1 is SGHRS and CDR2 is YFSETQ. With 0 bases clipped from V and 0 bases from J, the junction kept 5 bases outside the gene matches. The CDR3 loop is CASSLGRTSGNQETQYF. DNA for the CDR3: TGCGCCAGCAGCTTGGGGCGTACTAGCGGGAACCAAGAGACCCAGTACTTC.

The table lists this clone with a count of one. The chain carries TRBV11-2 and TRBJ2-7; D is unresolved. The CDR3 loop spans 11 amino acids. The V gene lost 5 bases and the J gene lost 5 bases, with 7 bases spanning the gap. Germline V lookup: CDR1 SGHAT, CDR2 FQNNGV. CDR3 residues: CASSAFDEQYF. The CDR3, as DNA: TGTGCCAGCAGCGCCTTCGACGAGCAGTACTTC.

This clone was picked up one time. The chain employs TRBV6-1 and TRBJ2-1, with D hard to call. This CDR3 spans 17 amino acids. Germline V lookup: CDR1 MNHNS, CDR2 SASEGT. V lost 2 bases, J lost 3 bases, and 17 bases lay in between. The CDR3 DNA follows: TGTGCCAGCAGTGAACAATGGAACCTAGAGGTCTACAATGAGCAGTTCTTC. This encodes CASSEQWNLEVYNEQFF.